The 16 T cell receptor beta chains listed next were all sequenced from one sample in a study of beta chain features in type 1 diabetes. Expressed TCRB transcripts were sequenced after all isolated RNA was converted to cDNA. Profiled with immunoSEQ multiplex PCR; TCRdb holds only in-frame clones, not every one. The sample carries under 400,000 clones, 13% to 15% recorded once. Specimen: central memory CD4+ T cells from blood. Receptors were obtained from a man aged 25 to 45 in good health.

V is TRBV5-6 and J is TRBJ1-5; TRBD1 might be the D (5 bases). CDR3 length equals 15 residues. The ends were cut back, 2 bases at V and 6 bases at J, with 15 bases in the middle. Germline loops: CDR1 SGHDT, CDR2 YYEEEE. The CDR3 bases are TGTGCCAGCAGCTTACGGGGGGTAGGACGTCAGCCCCAGCATTTT. Protein product: CASSLRGVGRQPQHF.

The rearrangement links TRBV6-1 to TRBJ1-3; possibly TRBD1 for D (5 bases). Germline CDR1 reads MNHNS; CDR2 reads SASEGT. The CDR3 is 14 residues long. Trimming cost V 5 bases and J 8 bases, with 16 bases left between them. Written as DNA, the CDR3 is TGTGCCAGCAGTTCAGGAGGGTTAGGGGACACCATATATTTT. Translating gives CASSSGGLGDTIYF.

The V call is TRBV7-8, the J call TRBJ1-3; 7 nucleotides match TRBD1. CDR3 length: 16 amino acids. Germline lookup yields CDR1 SGHVS and CDR2 FQNEAQ. V shed 0 bases and J 4 bases; nucleotides not matched to a gene: 6. The CDR3: CASSLARQGDGNTIYF. CDR3 in DNA: TGTGCCAGCAGCTTAGCCCGACAGGGTGACGGAAACACCATATATTTT.

The genes are TRBV11-2 and TRBJ2-7; D could derive from TRBD1 or TRBD2 (5 bases each). Germline lookup yields CDR1 SGHAT and CDR2 FQNNGV. V was clipped by 6 bases and J by 12 bases, with 18 bases between them. The CDR3 loop spans 12 amino acids. The CDR3 sequence is CASSGDRGPAYF. The CDR3 DNA follows: TGTGCCAGCAGTGGGGACCGAGGCCCCGCGTACTTC.

This clone appeared a few times. The rearrangement uses TRBV6-5 and TRBJ1-4; unclear D gene. This CDR3 contains 12 residues. Germline lookup yields CDR1 MNHEY and CDR2 SVGAGI. Trimming shortened V by 5 bases and J by 4 bases, and 5 bases separated the two germline ends. The CDR3 DNA is TGTGCCAGCAGTGAACTTAATGAAAAACTGTTTTTT. It encodes CASSELNEKLFF.

This clone came up a few times. This may be a read error, as it is one base from a much larger clone. This rearrangement joins TRBV6-6 to TRBJ1-5; no reliable D call. The germline V and J ends were trimmed by 6 bases and 3 bases, with 6 bases remaining between them. Germline V lookup: CDR1 MNHNY, CDR2 SVGAGI (reference sequence). The CDR3 spans 12 residues. The DNA for the CDR3 is TGTGCCAGCAGGGGTCCCAATCAGCCCCAGCATTTT. Protein: CASRGPNQPQHF.

This clone was detected many times. The chain uses TRBV11-3 and TRBJ2-4; D might be TRBD2 (6 bases). Trimming cost V 5 bases and J 1 base, with 15 bases left between them. The CDR3 consists of 16 residues. Germline V lookup: CDR1 SGHNT, CDR2 YENEEA. CDR3 region: CASSRGGTSAKNIQYF. Here the CDR3 DNA reads TGTGCCAGCAGCCGTGGAGGGACTTCGGCCAAAAACATTCAGTACTTC.

V usage is TRBV4-3 and J usage is TRBJ2-1; D is ambiguous. V dropped 1 base and J dropped 7 bases, with 11 bases sitting between them. This CDR3 spans 14 amino acids. Germline CDR1 is LGHNA and CDR2 is YSLEER. The CDR3 nucleotides are TGCGCCAGCAGCCAAGTAAGTTGGAAGAATGAGCAGTTCTTC. Residues: CASSQVSWKNEQFF.

This clone came up a few times. CDR3 nucleotides: TGCGCCAGCAGCTTGGACTCCAGGTTGAATGAGCAGTTCTTC. Protein product: CASSLDSRLNEQFF. J is TRBJ2-1 and V is TRBV5-1; D ambiguous. CDR1 and CDR2 from the germline V gene are SGHRS and YFSETQ. There are 14 residues in the CDR3. V was cut by 0 bases and J by 7 bases, with 11 bases left in between.

This clone was observed a handful of times. Within the sample, other DNA sequences also encode this same CDR3. The chain combines TRBV7-9 with TRBJ2-3; 10 bases line up with TRBD1. Germline values: CDR1 SEHNR, CDR2 FQNEAQ (reference sequence). V trimming: 1 base; J trimming: 0 bases; junction bases outside the gene matches: 4. The CDR3 extends over 17 amino acids. CDR3 region: CASSLGTGGSSTDTQYF. CDR3 in DNA: TGTGCCAGCAGCTTAGGGACAGGGGGGTCAAGCACAGATACGCAGTATTTT. The entire variable domain, with the rest obtained from reference TRBV7-9 and TRBJ2-3, is as follows: DTGVSQNPRHKITKRGQNVTFRCDPISEHNRLYWYRQTLGQGPEFLTYFQNEAQLEKSRLLSDRFSAERPKGSFSTLEIQRTEQGDSAMYLCASSLGTGGSSTDTQYFGPGTRLTVL.

The chain employs TRBV2 and TRBJ1-1, with 9 positions matching TRBD1. The V gene's germline CDR1 is SNHLY and CDR2 FYNNEI. Trimming took 6 bases from V and 2 from J; bases not matched to a gene: 4. The CDR3 extends over 14 amino acids. DNA for the CDR3: TGTGCCAGCAGCTTGGACAGGGGAAACACTGAAGCTTTCTTT. Protein: CASSLDRGNTEAFF.

A remark on this clone: The same CDR3 can be traced to other DNA sequences in this sample. The V gene is TRBV7-2, the J gene TRBJ2-3; D gene unclear. Germline V lookup: CDR1 SGHTA, CDR2 FQGNSA. The CDR3 sequence is 12 residues long. Trimming shortened V by 1 base and J by 3 bases, and 2 bases separated the two germline ends. The CDR3 reads CASSLDTDTQYF. CDR3 DNA sequence: TGTGCCAGCAGCTTAGATACAGATACGCAGTATTTT.

This clone was detected a few times. This chain uses TRBV6-6 with TRBJ2-5; 10 bases are a match to TRBD1. The V and J ends lost 8 bases and 1 base, in that order; junction bases with no gene match: 7. Germline V gene data show CDR1 as MNHNY and CDR2 as SVGAGI (reference sequence). The CDR3 loop spans 15 amino acids. CDR3: CASGTGAPIQETQYF. In DNA form, the CDR3 reads TGTGCCAGCGGGACAGGGGCGCCCATCCAAGAGACCCAGTACTTC.

The genes are TRBV5-1 and TRBJ2-1; D is uncertain. The CDR3 is 11 amino acids. The V gene lost 0 bases and the J gene lost 14 bases, with 9 bases spanning the gap. Per germline, CDR1 SGHRS and CDR2 YFSETQ. CDR3 in DNA: TGCGCCAGCAGCTTGGATCTCGCGAAGTTCTTC. Its protein is CASSLDLAKFF. Together with reference TRBV5-1 and TRBJ2-1, the CDR3 gives the full variable domain: KAGVTQTPRYLIKTRGQQVTLSCSPISGHRSVSWYQQTPGQGLQFLFEYFSETQRNKGNFPGRFSGRQFSNSRSEMNVSTLELGDSALYLCASSLDLAKFFGPGTRLTVL.

This clone was recorded a few times. The CDR3 loop is CASKPGLPYSNQPQHF. The CDR3 DNA reads as TGTGCCTCCAAACCGGGCCTCCCTTATAGCAATCAGCCCCAGCATTTT. V and J are TRBV19 and TRBJ1-5; D is unresolved. CDR1 is LNHDA and CDR2 is SQIVND in the germline V gene (reference sequence). The germline V and J ends were trimmed by 11 bases and 0 bases, with 20 bases remaining between them. The CDR3 has 16 amino acids.

In this sample, this clone turned up a few times. The chain joins TRBV10-3 to TRBJ1-5; TRBD1 agrees at 8 bases. The CDR3 sequence is 14 residues long. V trimming: 3 bases; J trimming: 6 bases; junction bases outside the gene matches: 4. Germline CDR1 reads ENHRY; CDR2 reads SYGVKD. The CDR3 DNA sequence: TGTGCCATCAGTGATGGACAGGGCGGTCAGCCCCAGCATTTT. Translated: CAISDGQGGQPQHF.